The T cell receptor beta chain under discussion was sequenced for a study of blood T cell repertoires in COVID-19. As for the study in general: Samples representing acute and convalescent COVID-19 were sourced from the United States, Italy and Spain. The analysed material was cDNA or gDNA that came from T cells, B-cell-depleted T cells, or PBMCs.

This CDR3 comprises 15 residues. CDR1 LGHDT and CDR2 YNNKEL come from the germline V gene (reference sequence). V gave up 2 bases and J gave up 4 bases; unmatched junction bases: 4. As originally analysed: The authors estimated nucleated cell counts from reference gene primer amplification. The protocol was immunoSEQ multiplex PCR, while the TCRdb copy is restricted to in-frame clones and leaves out a portion. V and J calls and clone size come straight from that table; D and trimming were deduced from the DNA. This table holds more than 150,000 clones, 90% found once. The V and J genes are TRBV3-1 (or the pseudogene TRBV3-2) and TRBJ1-1, with 10 bases that match TRBD1. This TCR derives from a man aged 45 to 65 with acute or convalescent COVID-19. What was sequenced was peripheral blood. CDR3 loop: CASSQLGQGGTEAFF. For the CDR3, the DNA is TGTGCCAGCAGCCAATTAGGACAGGGGGGCACTGAAGCTTTCTTT.